Included here is one T cell receptor (beta chain) sequence, with context. The data derive from a study of blood T cell repertoires in COVID-19. About the study: Donors in the United States, Italy and Spain gave samples during acute or convalescent COVID-19. T cells, B-cell-depleted T cells, or PBMCs supplied cDNA or gDNA.

CDR3 size: 14 residues. Germline CDR1 and CDR2: SNHLY and FYNNEI. V was trimmed by 8 bases and J by 0 bases, leaving 14 bases between them. Authors' data handling: Estimated nucleated cell counts came from reference gene primer amplification. Assay: immunoSEQ multiplex PCR; the TCRdb copy retains only in-frame clones and omits some. For V, J and clone size, that table is used; D and trimming come from the DNA. The sample carries roughly 77,000 clones, approximately 85% recorded once. The sequence was obtained from a human donor in a cohort sampled during active COVID-19. The sample consisted of peripheral blood. The chain joins TRBV2 to TRBJ2-7, with D maybe TRBD1 (5 bases). For the CDR3, the DNA is TGTGCCAGCCGCAGGGTTATTAGCTCCTACGAGCAGTACTTC. As protein: CASRRVISSYEQYF.